This T cell receptor (beta chain) stems from a study of CD8+ T cells in alopecia areata (dated by TCRdb to 2017 to 2018). General notes on the study: The treated patients, all with moderate-to-severe alopecia areata, were enrolled in an open-label pilot trial of oral tofacitinib given at 5 to 10 mg twice daily. Patients received tofacitinib for 6 to 18 months and were then followed off drug for 6 months to check for delayed response and recurrence. To study T cell clonal expansion in alopecia areata, the researchers applied high-throughput TCRbeta sequencing to both the C3H/HeJ mouse model and human patients. On the human side, TCRbeta sequencing was run on scalp tissue and on sorted CD4+ and CD8+ peripheral blood T cells from healthy controls and from alopecia areata patients with either patchy or totalis/universalis disease. Biopsies were taken from tofacitinib-treated patients at baseline and at 4 and 24 weeks of treatment, and a later scalp biopsy was taken in several of the tofacitinib-treated patients. Scalp clonality was compared among normal scalp (n=4), patchy alopecia areata scalp (n=8), and alopecia totalis/universalis scalp (n=8). RNA came from the PAXgene miRNA kit for fixed scalp, the miRNeasy kit for PBMCs, and the RNeasy kit for mouse skin. TCRbeta CDR3 regions were amplified by immunoSEQ multiplex PCR with 35 Vbeta forward and 13 Jbeta reverse primers.

The time point label on this specimen signifies: baseline before oral tofacitinib. Lesional scalp punch biopsies and peripheral blood were obtained from alopecia areata patients. PBMCs were isolated by density centrifugation and stained for CD3, CD4 and CD8, and CD4+ and CD8+ T cells were sorted on a FACSAria. Receptors were amplified or captured by the immunoSEQ multiplex PCR assay. To provide template for TCR sequencing, every sample had RNA extracted and reverse transcribed into cDNA. First-strand cDNA was synthesized with SuperScript III using a 2:1 mix of oligo-dT and random hexamers. A synthetic immune receptor repertoire was used to assess amplification bias, and residual bias was removed computationally. The study's own analysis went as follows. After raw reads were preprocessed to remove errors, the CDR3 was defined following IMGT conventions as running from the conserved cysteine to phenylalanine. Clonality was computed by normalizing Shannon entropy by log2 of the number of productive unique TCRs and subtracting the result from 1. Whether each scalp clone was CD4 or CD8 was inferred by checking scalp TCRbeta sequences against the CD4 and CD8 repertoires from sorted blood. TCRdb holds this immuneACCESS table with in-frame rearrangements only. Some clones are missing; in checked studies, unresolved V genes explain under half, and the rest has no known cause. D and trimming were read from the DNA, whereas the V and J calls and clone size are those reported in that table. The sample contains tens of thousands of clones, 90% to 97% of them found a single time. The ten biggest clones cover more than 25% of the sample.

Points on this clone: Its specific antigen is unknown. Base qualities are not provided; no much larger clone lies one nucleotide away.

V and J are truncated by 8 bases and 5 bases respectively, leaving an intervening sequence of 18 bases. The CDR3 holds 15 amino acids from the cysteine to the phenylalanine. Just the 45-base CDR3 DNA is kept, in frame starting at base 1. CDR1 and CDR2, per the germline V gene (reference sequence), are SEHNR and FQNEAQ. What the study reported, not specific to this receptor: Shared TCR sequences between patients were less evident than in mice, which may be partly attributable to HLA diversity in the patient population. Unlike mouse skin, which is dominated by gammadelta T cells, normal human skin has resident alphabeta T cells that are also sequenced, and this complicates analysis of the scalp TCR repertoire. Compared with normal scalp, lesional scalp had higher clonality and more expanded CD8+ clones, particularly in alopecia totalis/universalis, a pattern that suggests antigenic drive.

The sequence came from a human donor with alopecia areata. The sample was CD8+ T cells sorted from blood, taken at week 0. This sequence uses TRBV7-9 and TRBJ2-2; TRBD1 could be the D gene, as 6 bases match. Read as DNA, the sequence is TGTGCCAGCCCTAAACAGGGAAGAAAGACCGGGGAGCTGTTTTTT. Its coded protein is CASPKQGRKTGELFF.